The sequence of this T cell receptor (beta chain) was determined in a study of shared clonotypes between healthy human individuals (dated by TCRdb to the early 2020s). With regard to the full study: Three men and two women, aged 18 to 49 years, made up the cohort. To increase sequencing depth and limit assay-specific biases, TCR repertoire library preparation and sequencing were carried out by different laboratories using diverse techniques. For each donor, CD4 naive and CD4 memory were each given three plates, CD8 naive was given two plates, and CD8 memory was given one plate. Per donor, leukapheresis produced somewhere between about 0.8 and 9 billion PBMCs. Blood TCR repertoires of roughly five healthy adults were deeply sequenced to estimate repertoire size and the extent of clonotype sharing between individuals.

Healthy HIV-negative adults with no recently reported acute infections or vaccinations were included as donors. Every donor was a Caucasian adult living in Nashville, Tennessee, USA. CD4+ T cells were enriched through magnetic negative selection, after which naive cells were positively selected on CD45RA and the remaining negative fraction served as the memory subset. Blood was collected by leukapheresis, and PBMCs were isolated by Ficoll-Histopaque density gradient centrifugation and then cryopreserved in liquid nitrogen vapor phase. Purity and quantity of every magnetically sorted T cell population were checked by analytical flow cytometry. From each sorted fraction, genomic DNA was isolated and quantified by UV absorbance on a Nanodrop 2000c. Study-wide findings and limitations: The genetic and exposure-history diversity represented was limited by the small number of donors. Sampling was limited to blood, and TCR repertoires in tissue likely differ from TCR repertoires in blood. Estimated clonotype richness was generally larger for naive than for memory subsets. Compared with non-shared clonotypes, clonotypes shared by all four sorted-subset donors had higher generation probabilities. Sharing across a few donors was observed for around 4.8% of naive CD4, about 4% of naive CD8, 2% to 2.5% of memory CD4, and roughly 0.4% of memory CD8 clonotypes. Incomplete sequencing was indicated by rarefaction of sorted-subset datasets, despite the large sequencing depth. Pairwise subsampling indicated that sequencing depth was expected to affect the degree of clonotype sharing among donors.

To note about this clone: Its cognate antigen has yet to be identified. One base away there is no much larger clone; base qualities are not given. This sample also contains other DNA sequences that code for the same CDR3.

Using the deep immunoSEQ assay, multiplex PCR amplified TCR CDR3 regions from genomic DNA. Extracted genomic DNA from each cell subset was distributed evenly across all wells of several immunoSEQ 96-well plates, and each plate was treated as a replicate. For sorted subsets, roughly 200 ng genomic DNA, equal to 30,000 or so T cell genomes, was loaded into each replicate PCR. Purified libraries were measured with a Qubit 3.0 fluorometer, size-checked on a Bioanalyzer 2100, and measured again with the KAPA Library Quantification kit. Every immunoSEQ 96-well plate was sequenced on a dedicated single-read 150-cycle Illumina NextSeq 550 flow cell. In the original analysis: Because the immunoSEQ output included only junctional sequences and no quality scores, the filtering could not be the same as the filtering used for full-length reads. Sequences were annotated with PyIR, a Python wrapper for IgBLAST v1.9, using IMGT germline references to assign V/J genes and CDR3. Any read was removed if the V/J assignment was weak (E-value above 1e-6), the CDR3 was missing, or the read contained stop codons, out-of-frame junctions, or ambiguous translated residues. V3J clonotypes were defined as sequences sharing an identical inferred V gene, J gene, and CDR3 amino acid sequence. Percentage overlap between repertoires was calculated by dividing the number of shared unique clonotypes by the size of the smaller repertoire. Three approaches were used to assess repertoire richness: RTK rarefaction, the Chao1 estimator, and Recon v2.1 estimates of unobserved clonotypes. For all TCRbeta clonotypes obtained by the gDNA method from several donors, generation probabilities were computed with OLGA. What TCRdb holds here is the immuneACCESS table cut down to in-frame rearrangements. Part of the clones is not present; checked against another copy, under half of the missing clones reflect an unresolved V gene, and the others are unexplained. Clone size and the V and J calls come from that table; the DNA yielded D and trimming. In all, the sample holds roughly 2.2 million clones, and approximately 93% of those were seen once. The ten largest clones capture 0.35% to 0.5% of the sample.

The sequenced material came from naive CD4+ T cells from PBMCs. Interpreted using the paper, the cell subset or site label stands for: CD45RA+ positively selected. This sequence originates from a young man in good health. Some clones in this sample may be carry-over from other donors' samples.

The CDR3 region has the sequence CASSPAGGYNEQFF. The nucleotide sequence is given as TGCGCCAGCAGCCCAGCGGGAGGGTACAATGAGCAGTTCTTC. The chain is made from TRBV5-1 and TRBJ2-1, and TRBD2 aligns with 10 junction nucleotides. CDR1 SGHRS and CDR2 YFSETQ were looked up in the germline V gene. The CDR3 sequence holds 14 residues, the cysteine and phenylalanine included. Only CDR3 DNA remains: 42 bases, in frame from the first base. Trimming leaves V shorter by 4 bases and J shorter by 4 bases, with the junction holding 2 bases beyond the gene matches. Extended through the reference TRBV5-1 and TRBJ2-1 proteins, this CDR3 yields the full variable domain: KAGVTQTPRYLIKTRGQQVTLSCSPISGHRSVSWYQQTPGQGLQFLFEYFSETQRNKGNFPGRFSGRQFSNSRSEMNVSTLELGDSALYLCASSPAGGYNEQFFGPGTRLTVL.